The 10 T cell receptor beta chains below were found in one sample sequenced in a study of Graves' ophthalmopathy and Graves' hyperthyroidism. The authors amplified TCR beta CDR3 regions, and they did so from RNA transcripts for repertoire sequencing. Amplification began with first-round RT-PCR using HTBI primers, then second-round multiplex PCR was performed. Each CDR3 protein is one row after TCRdb ran MiXCR on the multiplex PCR reads. Of hundreds of thousands of distinct CDR3 sequences listed, over 13% are singletons. The sequenced sample consisted of blood. These receptor sequences come from a woman aged 25 to 39 with Graves' ophthalmopathy.

In its sample, this clonotype was seen many times. CDR3 region: CASSLESGEQYF. The CDR3 nucleotides read TGCGCCAGCAGCTTGGAATCAGGCGAGCAGTACTTC. The rearrangement links TRBV5-1 to TRBJ2-7, with D uncertain. The CDR3 runs 12 residues. Trimming pared 0 bases from V and 6 bases from J, leaving 7 bases between. Germline CDR1 and CDR2: SGHRS and YFSETQ.

This clonotype was counted many times. This chain uses TRBV28 with TRBJ2-7, with 9 bases lining up with TRBD1. Trimming at V came to 6 bases and at J to 2 bases, leaving 8 bases not matched to a gene. This CDR3 has 15 amino acids. Germline CDR1 is MDHEN and CDR2 is SYDVKM. The chain's CDR3 is CASRSPGQGPYEQYF. In DNA, the CDR3 is TGTGCCAGCAGGTCCCCGGGACAGGGACCCTACGAGCAGTACTTC.

In its sample, this clonotype was seen once. The chain links TRBV6-1 to TRBJ2-7; 11 bases map to TRBD1. The germline gives CDR1 MNHNS, CDR2 SASEGT. J was trimmed by 4 bases and V by 6 bases; bases with no gene match: 8. The CDR3 totals 15 residues. CDR3 sequence: CASRSPGTGGYEQYF. CDR3 DNA: TGTGCCAGCAGGTCCCCCGGGACAGGGGGATACGAGCAGTACTTC.

This clonotype has a count of ten or more. The chain carries TRBV20-1 and TRBJ1-6; maybe TRBD1 (5 bases). Germline values: CDR1 DFQATT, CDR2 SNEGSKA (reference sequence). Trimming stripped 1 base from V and 0 bases from J, with 10 bases between. The CDR3 spans 16 residues. CDR3 loop: CSARGDRSSYNSPLHF. The DNA of the CDR3 is TGCAGTGCTAGAGGGGACCGGAGCTCCTATAATTCACCCCTCCACTTT.

This clonotype was counted at least ten times. The rearrangement links TRBV2 to TRBJ1-5; possible D gene TRBD1, 5 bases. CDR1 is SNHLY, CDR2 FYNNEI, per germline. This CDR3 contains 15 residues. V lost 1 base and J lost 7, with 14 bases in between. In DNA form, the CDR3 reads TGTGCCAGCAGTGAAGTAGGCAGGGCGGGGCAGCCCCAGCATTTT. It yields the protein CASSEVGRAGQPQHF.

This clonotype was recorded many times. V is TRBV6-1 and J is TRBJ1-3; D unclear. Germline V CDR1 and CDR2: MNHNS, SASEGT. The CDR3 consists of 15 residues. Trimming removed 2 bases at V and 4 bases at J, with 12 bases between. In DNA form, the CDR3 reads TGTGCCAGCAGTGAACTAGGTCGACGAGGAAACACCATATATTTT. It is translated as CASSELGRRGNTIYF.

This clonotype was seen repeatedly, ten times or more. V usage is TRBV29-1 and J usage is TRBJ1-1, with 7 positions matching TRBD1. The CDR3 runs 11 residues. Germline loops: CDR1 SQVTM, CDR2 ANQGSEA. With 6 bases clipped from V and 7 bases from J, the junction kept 5 bases outside the gene matches. Here the CDR3 DNA reads TGCAGCGTAGCAGACAGGGATGAAGCTTTCTTT. Translating gives CSVADRDEAFF.

There are many counts of this clonotype. The chain is built from TRBV7-2 and TRBJ2-7, with D tentatively TRBD1 (5 bases). Trimming shortened V by 3 bases and J by 3 bases, and 12 bases separated the two germline ends. This CDR3 has 14 amino acids. Germline values: CDR1 SGHTA, CDR2 FQGNSA. This CDR3 reads CASSFTQGGYEQYF. CDR3 bases: TGTGCCAGCAGCTTTACCCAGGGCGGCTACGAGCAGTACTTC.

This clonotype was observed at least ten times. The chain joins TRBV28 to TRBJ1-1; TRBD1 might be the D (5 bases). V was pared by 5 bases and J by 5 bases, with 18 bases between. The V gene's germline CDR1 is MDHEN and CDR2 SYDVKM. This CDR3 comprises 15 residues. DNA for the CDR3: TGTGCCAGCAGTCTCTACCGGGACCCGAGGACTGAAGCTTTCTTT. This codes for CASSLYRDPRTEAFF.

This clonotype showed up just a few times. The rearrangement uses TRBV6-5 and TRBJ1-1; D possibly corresponds to TRBD1 (6 bases). CDR1 is MNHEY and CDR2 is SVGAGI in the germline V gene. CDR3 length: 17 residues. V was trimmed by 0 bases and J by 4 bases, leaving 18 bases between them. In DNA form, the CDR3 reads TGTGCCAGCAGTTACTCGAGGCGGGGGCAAACCCTCACTGAAGCTTTCTTT. Translation: CASSYSRRGQTLTEAFF.